The clone carrying this T cell receptor (beta chain) was seen more than once but under ten times. This entry is derived from a study of cytomegalovirus exposure and HLA in healthy donors. The study ran its PCR with 60 Vbeta and 13 Jbeta primers. Data came from immunoSEQ multiplex PCR; TCRdb stores just in-frame clones and leaves some out. The sample lists approximately 200,000 clones, 70% to 85% occurring once. V was cut by 4 bases and J by 5 bases, with 17 bases left in between. Germline V lookup: CDR1 MRHNA, CDR2 SNTAGT. CDR3 length equals 15 residues. This sequence was found in a woman aged 30 to 39 in good health and CMV-seropositive. The sample consisted of PBMCs. The chain employs TRBV6-4 and TRBJ1-1, with D maybe TRBD1 (5 bases). The CDR3 DNA follows: TGTGCCAGCAGTGCCATCAAAGTAGGGGAAACTGAAGCTTTCTTT. This gives the protein CASSAIKVGETEAFF.